This passage covers 8 T cell receptor beta chains from one sample sequenced in a study of metastatic and nonmetastatic thyroid tumors. Not a single patient had been given any form of treatment at any point before undergoing thyroid surgery. TCRdb reanalyzed the PCR reads with MiXCR. The table lists fewer than 40,000 clones, approximately 17% of them singletons. The specimen sequenced was tumor tissue. These receptors were taken from a female donor with papillary thyroid cancer or a benign thyroid nodule (not recorded which). Some clones in this sample may be carry-over from other donors' samples.

This clone occurred many times. This chain uses TRBV12-3 or TRBV12-4 with TRBJ2-7, with a tentative D call TRBD2 (6 bases). V lost 4 bases and J lost 3, with 13 bases in between. The length of the CDR3 is 14 residues. CDR3 bases: TGTGCCAGCAGTTCCTTTCCCGGGGGCTACGAGCAGTACTTC. Translated: CASSSFPGGYEQYF.

This clone has only a few counts. This rearrangement joins TRBV10-1 to TRBJ2-7, with D possibly TRBD1 on 6 matching bases. The V end was cut by 9 bases, the J end by 4 bases, with 22 bases between. The CDR3 length is 15 residues. Germline-derived CDR1 and CDR2 are WNHNN and SYGVQD (reference sequence). The CDR3 DNA reads as TGCGCCAGTCTCCCGGCTGGGACATCGCTATACGAGCAGTACTTC. Residues: CASLPAGTSLYEQYF.

This clone occurred many times. This chain connects TRBV27 to TRBJ2-5; D perhaps matches TRBD2 (7 bases). The V gene lost 5 bases and the J gene lost 7 bases, with 11 bases spanning the gap. The CDR3 is 12 residues long. CDR1 and CDR2 from the germline V gene are MNHEY and SMNVEV (reference sequence). The DNA for the CDR3 is TGTGCCAGCAGTACGAGGGGGGGGACCCAGTACTTC. As protein: CASSTRGGTQYF.

This clone was seen more than once but under ten times. The J gene is TRBJ1-2, the V gene TRBV7-2; no firm D call. The germline gives CDR1 SGHTA, CDR2 FQGNSA. The CDR3 has 12 residues. The ends were cut back, 7 bases at V and 7 bases at J, with 13 bases in the middle. CDR3 protein: CASTLTWSGYTF. CDR3 DNA sequence: TGTGCCAGCACCCTTACATGGTCTGGCTACACCTTC.

For this clone: A read error is possible here, since a much larger clone lies one base away. The rearrangement uses TRBV5-1 and TRBJ2-1; unclear D gene. This CDR3 region has 14 residues. Trimming took off 2 bases at V and 2 bases at J, with 8 bases between the two ends. Germline V gives CDR1 SGHRS, CDR2 YFSETQ. CDR3 loop: CASSFSWAYNEQFF. CDR3 DNA: TGCGCCAGCAGCTTCAGCTGGGCCTACAATGAGCAGTTCTTC.

The chain recombines TRBV9 with TRBJ1-5, with a weak D call TRBD1 (5 bases). The CDR3 totals 14 residues. The V and J ends lost 0 bases and 5 bases respectively, with 9 bases between them. Germline V gives CDR1 SGDLS, CDR2 YYNGEE. The CDR3 DNA sequence: TGTGCCAGCAGCGTAGGGGCCAGGGATCAGCCCCAGCATTTT. This codes for CASSVGARDQPQHF.

As to this clone: This sequence may be a read error, since a much larger clone differs from it by one base. No conserved phenylalanine or tryptophan ends this CDR3, so it is likely a read error. In DNA form, the CDR3 reads TGTGCCAGCAATTATCGATCGGGCGTCGCGTACGAGCAGTACCTC. This gives the protein CASNYRSGVAYEQYL. The chain employs TRBV6-6 and TRBJ2-7; D gene uncertain. The germline V gene has CDR1 MNHNY and CDR2 SVGAGI (reference sequence). With 7 bases removed from V and 4 bases from J, the gap between germline ends came to 20 bases. The CDR3 sequence is 15 residues long.

In regard to this clone: A single base separates this from a much larger clone, so it may be a read error. V usage is TRBV4-2 and J usage is TRBJ1-1, with D maybe TRBD1 (5 bases). The ends were cut back, 1 base at V and 4 bases at J, with 13 bases in the middle. The CDR3 is 15 amino acids. Germline values: CDR1 LGHNA, CDR2 YNFKEQ. This CDR3 is CASSQGDGGITEAFF. CDR3 nucleotides: TGTGCCAGCAGCCAAGGGGACGGGGGGATCACTGAAGCTTTCTTT.